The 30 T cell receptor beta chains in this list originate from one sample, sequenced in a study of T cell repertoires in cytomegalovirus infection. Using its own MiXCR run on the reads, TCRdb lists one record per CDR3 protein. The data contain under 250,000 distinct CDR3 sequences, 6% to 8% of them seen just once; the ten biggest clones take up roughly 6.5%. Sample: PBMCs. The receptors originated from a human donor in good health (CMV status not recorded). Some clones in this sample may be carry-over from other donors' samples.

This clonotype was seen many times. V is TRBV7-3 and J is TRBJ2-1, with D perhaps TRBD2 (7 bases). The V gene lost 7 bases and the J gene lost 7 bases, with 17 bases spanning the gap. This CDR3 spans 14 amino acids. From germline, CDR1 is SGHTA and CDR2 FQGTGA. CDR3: CASTERGGANEQFF. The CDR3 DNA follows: TGTGCCAGCACCGAAAGGGGGGGGGCTAATGAGCAGTTCTTC.

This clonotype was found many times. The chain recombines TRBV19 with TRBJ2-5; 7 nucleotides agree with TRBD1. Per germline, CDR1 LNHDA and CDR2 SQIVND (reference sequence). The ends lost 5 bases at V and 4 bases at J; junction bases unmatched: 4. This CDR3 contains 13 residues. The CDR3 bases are TGTGCCAGTAGTCCATGGACAGGAGAGACCCAGTACTTC. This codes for CASSPWTGETQYF.

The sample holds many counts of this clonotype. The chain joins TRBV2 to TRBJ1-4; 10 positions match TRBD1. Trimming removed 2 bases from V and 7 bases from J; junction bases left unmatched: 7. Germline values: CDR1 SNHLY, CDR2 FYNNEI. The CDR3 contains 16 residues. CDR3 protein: CASSELRQGASEKLFF. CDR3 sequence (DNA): TGTGCCAGCAGTGAACTCCGACAGGGGGCCAGTGAAAAACTGTTTTTT.

CDR3 coding DNA: TGTGCCAGCAGTTACTATGCGTCTAGCACAGATACGCAGTATTTT. Residues: CASSYYASSTDTQYF. This chain joins TRBV6-6 and TRBJ2-3; no firm D call. Germline-derived CDR1 and CDR2 are MNHNY and SVGAGI (reference sequence). This CDR3 has 15 amino acids. Trimming stripped 1 base from V and 0 bases from J, with 8 bases between.

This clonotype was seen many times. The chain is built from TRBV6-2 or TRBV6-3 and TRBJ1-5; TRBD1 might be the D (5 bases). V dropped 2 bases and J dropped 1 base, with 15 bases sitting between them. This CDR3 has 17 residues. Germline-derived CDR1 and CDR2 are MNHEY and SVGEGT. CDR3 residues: CASSYDPGGRSNQPQHF. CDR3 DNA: TGTGCCAGCAGTTACGACCCGGGGGGTAGGAGCAATCAGCCCCAGCATTTT.

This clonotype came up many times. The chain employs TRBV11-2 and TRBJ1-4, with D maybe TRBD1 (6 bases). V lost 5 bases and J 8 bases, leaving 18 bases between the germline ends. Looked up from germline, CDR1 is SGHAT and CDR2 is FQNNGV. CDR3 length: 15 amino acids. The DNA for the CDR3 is TGTGCCAGCAGCCAAGGGACACGGGCAAGGGAAAAACTGTTTTTT. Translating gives CASSQGTRAREKLFF.

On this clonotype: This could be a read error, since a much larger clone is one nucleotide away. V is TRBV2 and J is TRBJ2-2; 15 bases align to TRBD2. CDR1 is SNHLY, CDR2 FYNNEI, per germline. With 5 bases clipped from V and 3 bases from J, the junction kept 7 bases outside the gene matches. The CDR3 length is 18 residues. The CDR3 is CASSPGTSGGPDTGELFF. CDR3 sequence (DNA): TGTGCCAGCAGTCCCGGGACTAGCGGGGGGCCCGACACCGGGGAGCTGTTTTTT. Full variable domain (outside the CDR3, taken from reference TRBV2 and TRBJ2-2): EPEVTQTPSHQVTQMGQEVILRCVPISNHLYFYWYRQILGQKVEFLVSFYNNEISEKSEIFDDQFSVERPDGSNFTLKIRSTKLEDSAMYFCASSPGTSGGPDTGELFFGEGSRLTVL.

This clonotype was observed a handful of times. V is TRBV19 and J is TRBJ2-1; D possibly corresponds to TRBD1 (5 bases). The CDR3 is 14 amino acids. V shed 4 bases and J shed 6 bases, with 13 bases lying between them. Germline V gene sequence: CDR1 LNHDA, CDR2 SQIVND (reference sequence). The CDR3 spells CASSRATGPNEQFF. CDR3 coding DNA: TGTGCCAGTAGTAGGGCTACAGGTCCCAATGAGCAGTTCTTC. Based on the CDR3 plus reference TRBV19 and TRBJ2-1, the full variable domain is DGGITQSPKYLFRKEGQNVTLSCEQNLNHDAMYWYRQDPGQGLRLIYYSQIVNDFQKGDIAEGYSVSREKKESFPLTVTSAQKNPTAFYLCASSRATGPNEQFFGPGTRLTVL.

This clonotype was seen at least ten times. The CDR3 DNA follows: TGTGCCTCCCTGGGACAGGGTGAGGGGGAGACCCAGTACTTC. This codes for CASLGQGEGETQYF. This rearrangement joins TRBV3-1 to TRBJ2-5, with TRBD1 matching 9 bases. CDR3 length: 14 amino acids. V dropped 11 bases and J dropped 5; count of bases not matched to a gene: 12. Germline-derived CDR1 and CDR2 are LGHDT and YNNKEL (reference sequence).

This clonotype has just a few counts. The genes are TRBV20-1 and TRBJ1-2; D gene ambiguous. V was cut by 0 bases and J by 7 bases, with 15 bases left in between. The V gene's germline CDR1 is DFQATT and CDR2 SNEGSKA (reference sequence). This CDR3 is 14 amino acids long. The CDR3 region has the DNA TGCAGTGCTAGAGATGAGGGTGATCGGCTTGGCTACACCTTC. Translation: CSARDEGDRLGYTF.

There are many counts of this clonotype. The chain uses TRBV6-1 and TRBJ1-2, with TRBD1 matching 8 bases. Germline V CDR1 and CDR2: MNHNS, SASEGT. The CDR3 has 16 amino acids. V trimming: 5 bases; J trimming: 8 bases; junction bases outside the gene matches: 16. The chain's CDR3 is CASSSSGTGTGWGYTF. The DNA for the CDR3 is TGTGCCAGCAGTTCATCGGGGACAGGCACGGGTTGGGGCTACACCTTC.

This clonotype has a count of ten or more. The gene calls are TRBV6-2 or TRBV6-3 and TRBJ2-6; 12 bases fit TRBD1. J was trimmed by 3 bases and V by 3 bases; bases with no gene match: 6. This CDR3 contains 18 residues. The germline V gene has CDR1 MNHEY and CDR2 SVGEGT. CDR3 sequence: CASSYPGQGAVGANVLTF. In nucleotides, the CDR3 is TGTGCCAGCAGTTATCCGGGACAGGGGGCGGTTGGGGCCAACGTCCTGACTTTC.

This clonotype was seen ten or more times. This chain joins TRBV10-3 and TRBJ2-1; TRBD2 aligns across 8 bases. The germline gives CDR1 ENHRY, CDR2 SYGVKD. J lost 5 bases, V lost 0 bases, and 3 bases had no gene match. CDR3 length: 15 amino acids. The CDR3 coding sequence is TGTGCCATCAGTGAGTCTTTAGCGGGGAACAATGAGCAGTTCTTC. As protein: CAISESLAGNNEQFF.

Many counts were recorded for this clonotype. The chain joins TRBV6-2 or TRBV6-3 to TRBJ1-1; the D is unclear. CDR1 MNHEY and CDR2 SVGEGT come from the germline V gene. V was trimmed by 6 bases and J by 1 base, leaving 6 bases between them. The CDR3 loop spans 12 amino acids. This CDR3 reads CASRMRNTEAFF. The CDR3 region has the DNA TGTGCCAGCAGAATGAGGAACACTGAAGCTTTCTTT.

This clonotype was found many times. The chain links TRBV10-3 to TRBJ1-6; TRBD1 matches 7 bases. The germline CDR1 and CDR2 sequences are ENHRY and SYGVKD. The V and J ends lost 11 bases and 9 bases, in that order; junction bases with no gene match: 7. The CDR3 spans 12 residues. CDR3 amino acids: CAVGQASSPLHF. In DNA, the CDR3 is TGTGCCGTAGGACAGGCCTCTTCACCCCTCCACTTT.

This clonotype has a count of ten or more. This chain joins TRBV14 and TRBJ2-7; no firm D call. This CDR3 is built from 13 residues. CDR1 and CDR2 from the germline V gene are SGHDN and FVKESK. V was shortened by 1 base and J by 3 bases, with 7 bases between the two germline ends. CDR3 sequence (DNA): TGTGCCAGCAGCCAAGTTGGTCTCTACGAGCAGTACTTC. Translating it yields CASSQVGLYEQYF.

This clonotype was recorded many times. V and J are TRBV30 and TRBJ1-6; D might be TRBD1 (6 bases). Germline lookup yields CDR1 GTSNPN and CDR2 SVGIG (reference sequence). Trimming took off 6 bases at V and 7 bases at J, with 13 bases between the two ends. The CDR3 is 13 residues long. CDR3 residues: CACLGQRNSPLHF. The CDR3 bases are TGTGCCTGCCTTGGACAGAGAAATTCACCCCTCCACTTT.

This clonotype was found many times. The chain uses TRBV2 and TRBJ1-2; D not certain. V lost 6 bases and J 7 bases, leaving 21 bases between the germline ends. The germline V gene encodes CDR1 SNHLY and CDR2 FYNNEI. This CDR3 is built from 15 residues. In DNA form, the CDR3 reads TGTGCCAGCAGAGACGCCCAAACAAGTTGGGGTGGCTACACCTTC. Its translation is CASRDAQTSWGGYTF.

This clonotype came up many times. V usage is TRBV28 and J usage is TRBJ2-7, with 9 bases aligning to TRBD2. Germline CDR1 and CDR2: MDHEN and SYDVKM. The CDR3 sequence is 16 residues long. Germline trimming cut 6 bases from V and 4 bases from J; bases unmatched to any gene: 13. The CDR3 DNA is TGTGCCAGCAGCTGGGGCGGGGGGGGAATATCGTACGAGCAGTACTTC. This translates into CASSWGGGGISYEQYF.

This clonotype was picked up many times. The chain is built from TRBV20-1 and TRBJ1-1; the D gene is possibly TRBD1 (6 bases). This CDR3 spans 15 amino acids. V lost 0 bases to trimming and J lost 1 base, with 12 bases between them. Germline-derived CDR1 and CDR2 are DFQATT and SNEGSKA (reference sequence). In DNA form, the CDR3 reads TGCAGTGCTAGAGATCAGCGCAGGGGGAACACTGAAGCTTTCTTT. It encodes CSARDQRRGNTEAFF.

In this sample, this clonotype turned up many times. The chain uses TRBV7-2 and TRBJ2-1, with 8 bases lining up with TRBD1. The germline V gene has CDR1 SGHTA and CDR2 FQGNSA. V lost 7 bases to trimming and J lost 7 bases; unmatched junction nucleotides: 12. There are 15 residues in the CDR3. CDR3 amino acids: CASTITTGVTNEQFF. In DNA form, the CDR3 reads TGTGCCAGCACCATTACGACAGGGGTCACGAATGAGCAGTTCTTC.

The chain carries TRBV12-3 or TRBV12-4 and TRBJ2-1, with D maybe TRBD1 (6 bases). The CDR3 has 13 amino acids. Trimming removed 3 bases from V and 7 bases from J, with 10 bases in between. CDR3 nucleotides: TGTGCCAGCAGTTTCCCAGGGGTAAATGAGCAGTTCTTC. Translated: CASSFPGVNEQFF.

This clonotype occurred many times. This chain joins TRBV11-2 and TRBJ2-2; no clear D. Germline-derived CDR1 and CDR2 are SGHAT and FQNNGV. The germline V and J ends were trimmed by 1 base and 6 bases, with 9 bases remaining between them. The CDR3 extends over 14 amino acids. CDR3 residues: CASSLGGTSGELFF. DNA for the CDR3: TGTGCCAGCAGCTTAGGAGGTACTTCCGGGGAGCTGTTTTTT. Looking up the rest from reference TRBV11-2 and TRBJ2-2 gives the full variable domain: EAGVAQSPRYKIIEKRQSVAFWCNPISGHATLYWYQQILGQGPKLLIQFQNNGVVDDSQLPKDRFSAERLKGVDSTLKIQPAKLEDSAVYLCASSLGGTSGELFFGEGSRLTVL.

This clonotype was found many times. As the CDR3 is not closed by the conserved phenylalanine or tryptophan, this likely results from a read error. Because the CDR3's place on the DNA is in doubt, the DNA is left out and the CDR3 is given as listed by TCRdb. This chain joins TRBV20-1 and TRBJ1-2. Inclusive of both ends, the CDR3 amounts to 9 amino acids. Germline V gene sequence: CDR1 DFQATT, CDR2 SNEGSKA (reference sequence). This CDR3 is CSANAGWVV.

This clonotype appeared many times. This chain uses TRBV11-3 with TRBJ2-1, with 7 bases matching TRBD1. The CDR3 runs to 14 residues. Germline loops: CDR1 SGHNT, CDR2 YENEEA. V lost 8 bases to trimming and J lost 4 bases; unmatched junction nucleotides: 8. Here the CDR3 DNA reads TGTGCCAGCTCATCGGGACAGCCTTACAATGAGCAGTTCTTC. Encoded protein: CASSSGQPYNEQFF.

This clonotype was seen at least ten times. The CDR3 loop is CSASPVAGRSDTQYF. CDR3 bases: TGCAGTGCTAGTCCGGTAGCGGGGAGGTCAGATACGCAGTATTTT. The chain has TRBV20-1 and TRBJ2-3, with 8 nucleotides matching TRBD2. The CDR3 runs 15 residues. Trimming took 3 bases from V and 4 from J; bases not matched to a gene: 9. Germline V gene data show CDR1 as DFQATT and CDR2 as SNEGSKA (reference sequence).

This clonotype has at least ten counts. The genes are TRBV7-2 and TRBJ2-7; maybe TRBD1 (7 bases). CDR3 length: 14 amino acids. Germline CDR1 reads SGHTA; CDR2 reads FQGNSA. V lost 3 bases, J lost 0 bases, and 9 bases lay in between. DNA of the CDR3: TGTGCCAGCAGCTTCAGGGGGGCCTCCTACGAGCAGTACTTC. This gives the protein CASSFRGASYEQYF.

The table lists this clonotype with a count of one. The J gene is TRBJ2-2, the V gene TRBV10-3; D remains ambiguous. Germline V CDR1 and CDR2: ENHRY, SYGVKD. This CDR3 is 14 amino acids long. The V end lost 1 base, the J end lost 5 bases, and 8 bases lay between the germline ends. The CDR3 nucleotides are TGTGCCATCAGTGAGTTTTTCGGGACCGGGGAGCTGTTTTTT. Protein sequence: CAISEFFGTGELFF.

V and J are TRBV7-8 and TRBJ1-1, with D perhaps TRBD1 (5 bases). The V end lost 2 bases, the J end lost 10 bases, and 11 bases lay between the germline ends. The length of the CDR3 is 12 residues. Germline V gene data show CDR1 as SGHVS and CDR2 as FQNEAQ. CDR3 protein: CASSLKRGTAFF. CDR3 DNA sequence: TGTGCCAGCAGCTTAAAAAGGGGAACAGCTTTCTTT.

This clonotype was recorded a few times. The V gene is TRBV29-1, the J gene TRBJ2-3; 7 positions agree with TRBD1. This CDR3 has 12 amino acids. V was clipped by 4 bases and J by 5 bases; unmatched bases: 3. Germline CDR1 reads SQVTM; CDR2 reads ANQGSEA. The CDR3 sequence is CSVGTGEDTQYF. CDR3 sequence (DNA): TGCAGCGTTGGGACAGGAGAAGATACGCAGTATTTT.